Given below is one TCR beta chain in context. The data belong to a study of cytomegalovirus exposure and HLA in healthy donors. The PCR was carried out with 60 Vbeta primers and 13 Jbeta primers. The data were produced by immunoSEQ multiplex PCR, yet TCRdb's version contains in-frame clones alone and is incomplete. Here the sample spans under 200,000 clones, 70% to 80% being singletons. CDR1 is SGHAT and CDR2 is FQNNGV in the germline V gene. This CDR3 is 16 amino acids long. V lost 5 bases and J 6 bases, leaving 23 bases between the germline ends. Sequencing was carried out using PBMCs. The rearrangement uses TRBV11-2 and TRBJ2-7, with a possible D match to TRBD2 (6 bases). The sequence came from a man between 60 and 75 years old in good health and CMV-seronegative. In DNA form, the CDR3 reads TGTGCCAGCAGCCGTGGGGGTTTAGCCTCCGGGGGCGAGCAGTACTTC. Translated, it gives CASSRGGLASGGEQYF.